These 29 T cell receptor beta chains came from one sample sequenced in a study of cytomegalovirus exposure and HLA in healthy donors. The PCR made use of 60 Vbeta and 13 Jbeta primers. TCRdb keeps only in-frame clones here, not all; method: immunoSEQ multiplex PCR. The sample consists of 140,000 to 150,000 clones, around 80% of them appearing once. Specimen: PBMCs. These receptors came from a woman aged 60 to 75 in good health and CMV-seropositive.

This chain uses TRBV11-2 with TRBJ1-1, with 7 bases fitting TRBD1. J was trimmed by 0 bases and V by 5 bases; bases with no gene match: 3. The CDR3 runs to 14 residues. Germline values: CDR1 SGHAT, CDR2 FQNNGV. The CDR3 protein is CASSPGQMNTEAFF. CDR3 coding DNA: TGTGCCAGCAGCCCGGGACAGATGAACACTGAAGCTTTCTTT.

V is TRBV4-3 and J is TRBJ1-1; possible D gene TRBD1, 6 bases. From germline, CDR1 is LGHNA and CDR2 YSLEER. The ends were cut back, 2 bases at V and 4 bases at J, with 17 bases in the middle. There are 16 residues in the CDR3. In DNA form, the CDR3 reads TGCGCCAGCAGCCAATCTTGGACAGCCGTCGGCACTGAAGCTTTCTTT. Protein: CASSQSWTAVGTEAFF.

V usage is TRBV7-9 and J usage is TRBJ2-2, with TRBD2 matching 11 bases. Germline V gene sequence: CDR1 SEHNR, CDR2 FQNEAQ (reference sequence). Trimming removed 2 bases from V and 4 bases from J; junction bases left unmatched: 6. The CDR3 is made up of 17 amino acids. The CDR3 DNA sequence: TGTGCCAGCAGCTTACCCCCCCTAGCGGGAGGCACCGGGGAGCTGTTTTTT. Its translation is CASSLPPLAGGTGELFF. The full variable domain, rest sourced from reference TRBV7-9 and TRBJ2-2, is DTGVSQNPRHKITKRGQNVTFRCDPISEHNRLYWYRQTLGQGPEFLTYFQNEAQLEKSRLLSDRFSAERPKGSFSTLEIQRTEQGDSAMYLCASSLPPLAGGTGELFFGEGSRLTVL.

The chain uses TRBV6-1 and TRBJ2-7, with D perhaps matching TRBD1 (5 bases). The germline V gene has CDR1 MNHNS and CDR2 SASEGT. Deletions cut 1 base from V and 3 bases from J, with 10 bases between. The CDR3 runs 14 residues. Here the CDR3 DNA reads TGTGCCAGCAGTGAAGGGATTAGGGGCTACGAGCAGTACTTC. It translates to CASSEGIRGYEQYF.

The CDR3 spells CASSTQGTNEKLFF. In DNA form, the CDR3 reads TGTGCCAGCAGTACACAGGGGACTAATGAAAAACTGTTTTTT. The chain links TRBV28 to TRBJ1-4, with 7 bases matching TRBD1. The length of the CDR3 is 14 residues. The ends lost 5 bases at V and 2 bases at J; junction bases unmatched: 2. Germline V gives CDR1 MDHEN, CDR2 SYDVKM.

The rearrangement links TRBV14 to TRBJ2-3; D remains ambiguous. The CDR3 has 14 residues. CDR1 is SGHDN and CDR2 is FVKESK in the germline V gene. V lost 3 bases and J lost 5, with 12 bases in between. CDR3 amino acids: CASSHLLVEDTQYF. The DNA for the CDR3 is TGTGCCAGCAGCCATCTCTTAGTAGAAGATACGCAGTATTTT.

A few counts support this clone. CDR3 residues: CASSLGTNYGYTF. The CDR3 nucleotides are TGTGCCAGCAGCTTGGGCACTAACTATGGCTACACCTTC. The gene calls are TRBV7-3 and TRBJ1-2; D call uncertain. CDR1 is SGHTA, CDR2 FQGTGA, per germline. This CDR3 comprises 13 residues. V was cut by 3 bases and J by 0 bases, with 5 bases left in between.

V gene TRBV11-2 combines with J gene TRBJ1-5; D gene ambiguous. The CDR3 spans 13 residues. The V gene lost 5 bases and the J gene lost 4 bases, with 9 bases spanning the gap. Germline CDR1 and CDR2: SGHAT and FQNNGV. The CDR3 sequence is CASSPTANQPQHF. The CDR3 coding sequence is TGTGCCAGCAGCCCCACAGCAAATCAGCCCCAGCATTTT.

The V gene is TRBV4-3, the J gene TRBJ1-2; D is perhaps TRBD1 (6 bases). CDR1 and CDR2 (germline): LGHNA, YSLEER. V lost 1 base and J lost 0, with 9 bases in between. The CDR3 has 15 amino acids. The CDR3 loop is CASSQVGQANYGYTF. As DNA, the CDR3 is TGCGCCAGCAGCCAAGTGGGACAAGCTAACTATGGCTACACCTTC.

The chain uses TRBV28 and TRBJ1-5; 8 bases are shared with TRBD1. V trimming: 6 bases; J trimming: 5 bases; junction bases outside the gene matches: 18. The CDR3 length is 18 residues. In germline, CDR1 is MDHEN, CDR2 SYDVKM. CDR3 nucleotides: TGTGCCAGCAGCCCGAGGACGACTACAGGACAGGGTTATCAGCCCCAGCATTTT. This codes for CASSPRTTTGQGYQPQHF.

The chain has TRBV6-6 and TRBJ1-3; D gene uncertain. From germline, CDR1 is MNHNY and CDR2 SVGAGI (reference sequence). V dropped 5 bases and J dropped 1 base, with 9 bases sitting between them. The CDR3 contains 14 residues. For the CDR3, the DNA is TGTGCCAGCAGTCTGGTAGTGTCTGGAAACACCATATATTTT. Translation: CASSLVVSGNTIYF.

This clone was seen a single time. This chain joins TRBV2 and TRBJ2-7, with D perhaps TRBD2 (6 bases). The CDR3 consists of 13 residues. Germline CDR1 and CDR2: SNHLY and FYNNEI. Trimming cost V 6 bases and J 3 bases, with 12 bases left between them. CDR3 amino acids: CASREGRSYEQYF. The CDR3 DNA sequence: TGTGCCAGCAGGGAGGGACGGAGCTACGAGCAGTACTTC.

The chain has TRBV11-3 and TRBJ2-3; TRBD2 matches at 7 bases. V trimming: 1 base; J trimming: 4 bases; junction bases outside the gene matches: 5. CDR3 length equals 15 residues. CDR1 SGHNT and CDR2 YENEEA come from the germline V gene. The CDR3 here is CASSLASGVADTQYF. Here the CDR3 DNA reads TGTGCCAGCAGCTTAGCTAGCGGTGTGGCAGATACGCAGTATTTT.

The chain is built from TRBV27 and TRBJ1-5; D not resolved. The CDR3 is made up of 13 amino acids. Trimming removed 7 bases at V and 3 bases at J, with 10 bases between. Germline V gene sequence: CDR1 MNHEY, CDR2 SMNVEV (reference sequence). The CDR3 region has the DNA TGTGCCAGCAAGGGCGGGTACAATCAGCCCCAGCATTTT. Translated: CASKGGYNQPQHF.

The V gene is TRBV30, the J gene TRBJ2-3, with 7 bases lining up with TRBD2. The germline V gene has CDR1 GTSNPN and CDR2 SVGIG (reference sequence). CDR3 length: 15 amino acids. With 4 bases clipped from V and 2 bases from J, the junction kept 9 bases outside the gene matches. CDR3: CAWNRLAQNTDTQYF. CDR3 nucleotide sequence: TGTGCCTGGAATCGACTAGCTCAGAACACAGATACGCAGTATTTT.

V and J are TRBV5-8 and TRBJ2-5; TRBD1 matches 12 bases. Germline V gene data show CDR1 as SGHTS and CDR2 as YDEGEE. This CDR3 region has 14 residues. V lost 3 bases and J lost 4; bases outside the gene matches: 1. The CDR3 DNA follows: TGTGCCAGCAGCTGGGACAGGGGGCCAGAGACCCAGTACTTC. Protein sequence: CASSWDRGPETQYF.

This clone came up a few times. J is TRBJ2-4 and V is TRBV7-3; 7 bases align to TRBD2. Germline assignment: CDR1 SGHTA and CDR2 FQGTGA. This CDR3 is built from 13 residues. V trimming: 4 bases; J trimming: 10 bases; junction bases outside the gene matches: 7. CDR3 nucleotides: TGTGCCAGCAGCTGGGAGGGATCGGGGATTCAGTACTTC. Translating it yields CASSWEGSGIQYF.

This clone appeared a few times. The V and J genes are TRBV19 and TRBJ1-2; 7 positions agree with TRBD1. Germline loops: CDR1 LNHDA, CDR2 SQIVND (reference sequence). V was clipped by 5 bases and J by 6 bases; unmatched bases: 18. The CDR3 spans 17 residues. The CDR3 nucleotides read TGTGCCAGTAGTCTCCGAGCCCGGACAGGCCTTGAGGATGGCTACACCTTC. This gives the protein CASSLRARTGLEDGYTF.

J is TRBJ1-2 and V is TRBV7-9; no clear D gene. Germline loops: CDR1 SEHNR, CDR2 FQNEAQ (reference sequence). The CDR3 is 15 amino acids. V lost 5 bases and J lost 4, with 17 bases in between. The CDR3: CASSDATSGFYGYTF. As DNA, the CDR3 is TGTGCCAGCAGCGACGCTACTTCGGGGTTCTATGGCTACACCTTC.

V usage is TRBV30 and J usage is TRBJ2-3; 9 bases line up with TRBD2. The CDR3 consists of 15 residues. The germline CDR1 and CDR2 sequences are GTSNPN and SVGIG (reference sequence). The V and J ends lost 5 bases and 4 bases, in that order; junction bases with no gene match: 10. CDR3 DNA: TGTGCCTGGTCTTTGACTAGCGGCGTGTCAGATACGCAGTATTTT. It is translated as CAWSLTSGVSDTQYF.

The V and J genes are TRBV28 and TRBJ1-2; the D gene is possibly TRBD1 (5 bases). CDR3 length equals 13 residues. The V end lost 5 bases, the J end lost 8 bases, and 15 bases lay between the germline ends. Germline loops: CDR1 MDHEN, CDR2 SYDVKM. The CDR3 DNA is TGTGCCAGCAGTCCACCCCAGGGCTGGGGCTACACCTTC. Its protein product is CASSPPQGWGYTF.

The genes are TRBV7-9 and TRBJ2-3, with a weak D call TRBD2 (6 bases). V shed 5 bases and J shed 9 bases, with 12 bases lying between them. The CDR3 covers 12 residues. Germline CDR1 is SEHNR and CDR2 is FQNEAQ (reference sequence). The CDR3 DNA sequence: TGTGCCAGCAGCCCCGGGGGAGTAACGCAGTATTTT. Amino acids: CASSPGGVTQYF.

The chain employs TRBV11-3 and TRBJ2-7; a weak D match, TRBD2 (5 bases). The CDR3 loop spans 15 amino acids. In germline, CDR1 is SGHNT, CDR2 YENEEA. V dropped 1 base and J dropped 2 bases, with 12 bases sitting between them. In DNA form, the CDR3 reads TGTGCCAGCAGCTTAGGGGTCGCCGGGGCCTACGAGCAGTACTTC. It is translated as CASSLGVAGAYEQYF.

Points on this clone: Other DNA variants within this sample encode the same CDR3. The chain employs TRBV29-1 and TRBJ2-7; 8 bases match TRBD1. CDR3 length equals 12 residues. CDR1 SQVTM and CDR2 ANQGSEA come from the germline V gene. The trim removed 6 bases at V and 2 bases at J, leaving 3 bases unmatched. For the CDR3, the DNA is TGCAGCGTGAGACAGGGGACCTACGAGCAGTACTTC. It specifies CSVRQGTYEQYF.

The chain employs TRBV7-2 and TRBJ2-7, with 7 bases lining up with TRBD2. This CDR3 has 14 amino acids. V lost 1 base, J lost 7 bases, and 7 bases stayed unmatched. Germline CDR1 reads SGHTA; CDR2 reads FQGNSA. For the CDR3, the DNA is TGTGCCAGCAGCTTAGGCAGCGGGATGGGTGAGCAGTACTTC. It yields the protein CASSLGSGMGEQYF.

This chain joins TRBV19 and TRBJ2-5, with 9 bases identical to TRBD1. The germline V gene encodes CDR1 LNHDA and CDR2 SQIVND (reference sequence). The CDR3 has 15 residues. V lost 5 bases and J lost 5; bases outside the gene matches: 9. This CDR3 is CASSLGTGNSETQYF. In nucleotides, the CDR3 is TGTGCCAGTAGTCTGGGGACAGGGAACTCGGAGACCCAGTACTTC.

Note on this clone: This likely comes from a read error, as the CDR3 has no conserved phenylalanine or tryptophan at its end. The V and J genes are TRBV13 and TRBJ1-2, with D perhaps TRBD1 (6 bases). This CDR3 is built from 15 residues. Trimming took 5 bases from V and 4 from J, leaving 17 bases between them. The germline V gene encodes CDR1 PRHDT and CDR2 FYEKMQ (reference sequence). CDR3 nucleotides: TGTGCCAGCAGCATCCGGACAGTTCCTCTCTATGGCTACACCCTC. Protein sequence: CASSIRTVPLYGYTL.

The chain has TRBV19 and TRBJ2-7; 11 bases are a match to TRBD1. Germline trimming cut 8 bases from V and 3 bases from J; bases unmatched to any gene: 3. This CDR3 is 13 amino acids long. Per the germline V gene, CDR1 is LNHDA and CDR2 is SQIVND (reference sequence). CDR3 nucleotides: TGTGCCAGTCGGGACAGGGGGTACTACGAGCAGTACTTC. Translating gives CASRDRGYYEQYF. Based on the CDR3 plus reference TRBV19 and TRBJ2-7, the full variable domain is DGGITQSPKYLFRKEGQNVTLSCEQNLNHDAMYWYRQDPGQGLRLIYYSQIVNDFQKGDIAEGYSVSREKKESFPLTVTSAQKNPTAFYLCASRDRGYYEQYFGPGTRLTVT.

CDR3 DNA sequence: TGTGCCAGCAGCTCCTCGGACAGGGGGTCCTACGAGCAGTACTTC. It specifies CASSSSDRGSYEQYF. This chain joins TRBV7-9 and TRBJ2-7, with 10 bases that match TRBD1. Germline lookup yields CDR1 SEHNR and CDR2 FQNEAQ (reference sequence). With V trimmed by 4 bases and J by 1 base, 4 bases remained unmatched. This CDR3 region has 15 residues.